Detailed here is one T cell receptor (beta chain). Its antigen is currently unknown. J gave up 0 bases and V 5 bases, and 17 bases lay outside the gene matches. CDR1 and CDR2 (germline): SGHVS, FQNEAQ. There are 20 residues in the CDR3. This sample was taken from a study of T cells after posttransplantation cyclophosphamide. Findings of the study overall: Blood and skin or GI T cell repertoires showed limited TRB overlap.

Busulfan-fludarabine conditioning, marrow transplant, and cyclophosphamide on days +3 and +4 were administered. Some clones are missing from TCRdb's copy, which holds only in-frame ones; the method was immunoSEQ multiplex PCR. The table includes fewer than 45,000 clones, around 78% detected once. This specimen consisted of CD4+ T cells sorted from blood, obtained roughly 1,900 days after a stem cell transplant with posttransplant cyclophosphamide. The clonotype comes from a female patient aged 35 to 55 who received an allogeneic stem cell transplant from a related donor, was CMV-positive, and had no GVHD. These T cells may partly come from the graft donor. This rearrangement joins TRBV7-8 to TRBJ2-1, with 9 bases that match TRBD2. The chain's CDR3 is CASSSRGGGAVPSSYNEQFF. The CDR3, as DNA: TGTGCCAGCAGCAGTAGGGGCGGGGGGGCGGTTCCAAGCTCCTACAATGAGCAGTTCTTC.